This T cell receptor (beta chain) was identified during a study of blood T cell repertoires in COVID-19. The wider study: PBMCs, B-cell-depleted T cells, or T cells were the source of the cDNA or gDNA that made up the material.

Sequenced by immunoSEQ multiplex PCR; TCRdb stores in-frame clones only, minus some. The sample contains 180,000 or so clones, around nine tenths of which appear only once. The germline CDR1 and CDR2 sequences are SNHLY and FYNNEI. The length of the CDR3 is 16 residues. Trimming at V came to 4 bases and at J to 0 bases, leaving 6 bases not matched to a gene. The source material was peripheral blood. This TCR was recovered from a young man with active or convalescent COVID-19. The rearrangement links TRBV2 to TRBJ2-1; TRBD2 aligns across 7 bases. This CDR3 reads CASSGLGRASYNEQFF. DNA for the CDR3: TGTGCCAGCAGTGGCTTAGGGAGGGCCTCCTACAATGAGCAGTTCTTC.